A single sample gave rise to the 5 T cell receptor beta chains below, sequenced in a study of shared clonotypes between healthy human individuals. Method: immunoSEQ multiplex PCR; TCRdb's copy keeps in-frame clones and lacks some. The sample includes about 1 million clones, under 80% of them seen just once. Sequenced input: memory CD4+ T cells sorted from blood. Subset: CD45RA-negative fraction. The receptors come from a man in his late teens or twenties in good health.

The sample holds a few counts of this clone. The CDR3 is CASSTQGLNYGYTF. Here the CDR3 DNA reads TGTGCCAGTAGTACACAGGGACTTAACTATGGCTACACCTTC. The chain carries TRBV19 and TRBJ1-2; a weak D match, TRBD1 (6 bases). Deletions cut 4 bases from V and 1 base from J, with 10 bases between. CDR3 size: 14 residues. From germline, CDR1 is LNHDA and CDR2 SQIVND (reference sequence).

V and J are TRBV10-3 and TRBJ2-7; 10 bases are a match to TRBD2. V trimming: 8 bases; J trimming: 4 bases; junction bases outside the gene matches: 14. This CDR3 has 16 residues. The V gene's germline CDR1 is ENHRY and CDR2 SYGVKD. The CDR3, as DNA: TGTGCCATCGGGGAGCCTAGCGGGGGCCTCGGGTACGAGCAGTACTTC. This codes for CAIGEPSGGLGYEQYF.

Concerning this clone: The same CDR3 can be traced to other DNA sequences in this sample. V gene TRBV9 combines with J gene TRBJ2-3; D might be TRBD2 (6 bases). Germline values: CDR1 SGDLS, CDR2 YYNGEE. The CDR3 contains 15 residues. The V gene lost 2 bases and the J gene lost 1 base, with 11 bases spanning the gap. CDR3: CASSVGGRGTDTQYF. The CDR3 bases are TGTGCCAGCAGCGTCGGAGGGCGGGGCACAGATACGCAGTATTTT. The full variable domain, its missing parts supplied by reference TRBV9 and TRBJ2-3, is DSGVTQTPKHLITATGQRVTLRCSPRSGDLSVYWYQQSLDQGLQFLIQYYNGEERAKGNILERFSAQQFPDLHSELNLSSLELGDSALYFCASSVGGRGTDTQYFGPGTRLTVL.

The J gene is TRBJ1-1, the V gene TRBV11-2, with D possibly TRBD1 on 5 matching bases. Germline-derived CDR1 and CDR2 are SGHAT and FQNNGV. Trimming took 5 bases from V and 0 from J, leaving 13 bases between them. The CDR3 is 15 residues long. CDR3 sequence reads: CASSPRGALNTEAFF. The CDR3 region has the DNA TGTGCCAGCAGCCCGAGGGGAGCCTTGAACACTGAAGCTTTCTTT.

This clone is a singleton in its sample. This rearrangement joins TRBV6-1 to TRBJ1-2, with unresolved D. With 7 bases removed from V and 8 bases from J, the gap between germline ends came to 23 bases. Germline CDR1 MNHNS, CDR2 SASEGT. The CDR3 has 15 residues. The CDR3 sequence: CASISNWILVGGYTF. The CDR3 region has the DNA TGTGCCAGCATATCCAACTGGATACTAGTAGGGGGCTACACCTTC.